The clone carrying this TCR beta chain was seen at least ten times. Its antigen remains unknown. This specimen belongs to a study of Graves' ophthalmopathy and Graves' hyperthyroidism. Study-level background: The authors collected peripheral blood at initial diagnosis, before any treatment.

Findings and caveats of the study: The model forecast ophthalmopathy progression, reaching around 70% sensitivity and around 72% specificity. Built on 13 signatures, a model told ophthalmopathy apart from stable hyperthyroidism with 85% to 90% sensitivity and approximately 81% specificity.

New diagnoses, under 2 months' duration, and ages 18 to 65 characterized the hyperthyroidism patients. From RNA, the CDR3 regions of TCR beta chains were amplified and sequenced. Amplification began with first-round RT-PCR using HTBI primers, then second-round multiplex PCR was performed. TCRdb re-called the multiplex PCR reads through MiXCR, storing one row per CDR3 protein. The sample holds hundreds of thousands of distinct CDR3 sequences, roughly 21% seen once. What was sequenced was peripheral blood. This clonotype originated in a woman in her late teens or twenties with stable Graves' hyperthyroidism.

For the CDR3, the DNA is TGTGCCAGCTCACCAAAGCGCGAGACCCAGTACTTC. Translated: CASSPKRETQYF. V gene TRBV18 combines with J gene TRBJ2-5, with D unresolved. Trimming removed 2 bases from V and 5 bases from J, with 6 bases in between. This CDR3 has 12 residues. Germline-derived CDR1 and CDR2 are KGHSH and LQKENI.